This entry lists 18 T cell receptor beta chains sequenced from one sample in a study of Ad26.COV2.S vaccination and SARS-CoV-2 variants. This table comes from immunoSEQ multiplex PCR, and its TCRdb copy is limited to in-frame clones, with some not included. The data show about 400,000 clones, with 83% seen just once and about 7.4% held by the top ten. Treatment reported: about 20 received Ad26.COV2.S at low or high dose, single or two shots; roughly 5 received placebo; per-sample allocation not given. The samples were gathered on day 63 after the first injection of vaccine or placebo. Here the sequenced sample was peripheral blood, taken in a trial of Ad26.COV2.S vaccine versus placebo. These receptors were taken from a person aged 18-65 years who received the Ad26.COV2.S COVID-19 vaccine or a placebo.

V usage is TRBV4-2 and J usage is TRBJ2-3; D not certain. Germline values: CDR1 LGHNA, CDR2 YNFKEQ. The V end lost 1 base, the J end lost 5 bases, and 16 bases lay between the germline ends. The CDR3 totals 16 residues. CDR3 amino acids: CASSQATAALGDTQYF. The CDR3 nucleotides are TGTGCCAGCAGCCAAGCCACGGCGGCCCTCGGAGATACGCAGTATTTT.

This chain connects TRBV6-5 to TRBJ2-1, with 9 bases identical to TRBD2. CDR1 and CDR2 (germline): MNHEY, SVGAGI. V was clipped by 6 bases and J by 10 bases; unmatched bases: 10. The CDR3 length is 14 residues. CDR3 sequence: CASRQGLAANEQFF. For the CDR3, the DNA is TGTGCCAGCAGACAGGGACTAGCTGCGAACGAGCAGTTCTTC.

The V call is TRBV6-4, the J call TRBJ1-2, with D perhaps matching TRBD1 (5 bases). V was pared by 6 bases and J by 6 bases, with 17 bases between. Germline-derived CDR1 and CDR2 are MRHNA and SNTAGT. The CDR3 covers 14 residues. The CDR3 sequence: CASRVVEGRDGYTF. DNA for the CDR3: TGTGCCAGCAGGGTAGTCGAGGGGAGGGATGGCTACACCTTC.

The rearrangement uses TRBV6-5 and TRBJ1-4; TRBD1 might be the D (6 bases). The CDR3 loop spans 14 amino acids. The V end was cut by 8 bases, the J end by 6 bases, with 16 bases between. Germline-derived CDR1 and CDR2 are MNHEY and SVGAGI. In DNA, the CDR3 is TGTGCCAGCGGGGGGAGACAGGACCATGAAAAACTGTTTTTT. Translation gives CASGGRQDHEKLFF.

The rearrangement uses TRBV6-2 or TRBV6-3 and TRBJ2-1; D is unresolved. Trimming took off 5 bases at V and 7 bases at J, with 15 bases between the two ends. This CDR3 contains 14 residues. Germline V gives CDR1 MNHEY, CDR2 SVGEGT. The CDR3 here is CASSNDGLWNEQFF. CDR3 in DNA: TGTGCCAGCAGTAACGACGGTTTATGGAATGAGCAGTTCTTC.

The chain couples TRBV5-6 to TRBJ1-1; the D is unclear. The CDR3 runs to 14 residues. Germline CDR1 SGHDT, CDR2 YYEEEE. V lost 0 bases and J lost 8, with 14 bases in between. The CDR3 DNA reads as TGTGCCAGCAGCTTGGATAAGGGAAAGGGAGAAGCTTTCTTT. Protein sequence: CASSLDKGKGEAFF.

The chain uses TRBV5-6 and TRBJ1-2, with 9 positions matching TRBD1. Germline V lookup: CDR1 SGHDT, CDR2 YYEEEE. CDR3 length: 16 residues. V lost 1 base to trimming and J lost 8 bases; unmatched junction nucleotides: 12. The CDR3 DNA reads TGTGCCAGCAGCTTGCGGGACAGGGTTGTTTTGTGGGGCTACACCTTC. This codes for CASSLRDRVVLWGYTF.

The chain employs TRBV6-5 and TRBJ1-6; D is undetermined. The V end was cut by 4 bases, the J end by 6 bases, with 10 bases between. Germline V gene sequence: CDR1 MNHEY, CDR2 SVGAGI. The CDR3 totals 14 residues. Here the CDR3 DNA reads TGTGCCAGCAGTTCTGCAGAAATTAATTCACCCCTCCACTTT. Amino acids: CASSSAEINSPLHF.

The V gene is TRBV3-1 (or the pseudogene TRBV3-2), the J gene TRBJ1-2; D is unclear. The CDR3 sequence is 13 residues long. V was pared by 3 bases and J by 4 bases, with 9 bases between. CDR1 LGHDT and CDR2 YNNKEL come from the germline V gene (reference sequence). Here the CDR3 DNA reads TGTGCCAGCAGCCATCAATGGGGCTATGGCTACACCTTC. Protein sequence: CASSHQWGYGYTF.

This clone was seen only once. The chain combines TRBV7-8 with TRBJ1-3, with a possible D match to TRBD1 (5 bases). CDR3 length equals 17 residues. CDR1 is SGHVS, CDR2 FQNEAQ, per germline. Trimming cost V 1 base and J 0 bases, with 13 bases left between them. Here the CDR3 DNA reads TGTGCCAGCAGCTTAGTAGGGGAGGGCAGCTCTGGAAACACCATATATTTT. The encoded protein is CASSLVGEGSSGNTIYF.

This CDR3 reads CASSLAQGTASYEQYF. In DNA form, the CDR3 reads TGTGCCAGCAGCTTAGCGCAAGGGACAGCCTCCTACGAGCAGTACTTC. The chain has TRBV7-2 and TRBJ2-7, with 7 bases identical to TRBD1. Germline loops: CDR1 SGHTA, CDR2 FQGNSA. The trim removed 0 bases at V and 0 bases at J, leaving 5 bases unmatched. The CDR3 covers 16 residues.

The table lists this clone with a count of one. The chain joins TRBV5-1 to TRBJ1-2; 8 bases line up with TRBD1. Per the germline V gene, CDR1 is SGHRS and CDR2 is YFSETQ. The CDR3 contains 14 residues. V lost 4 bases and J lost 5; bases outside the gene matches: 7. CDR3 in DNA: TGCGCCAGCAGCGTCCGGACAGGGCCATATGGCTACACCTTC. Translating gives CASSVRTGPYGYTF.

The chain couples TRBV5-1 to TRBJ1-2; no clear D. V lost 4 bases, J lost 6 bases, and 16 bases lay in between. Germline V gene sequence: CDR1 SGHRS, CDR2 YFSETQ. The CDR3 loop spans 14 amino acids. CDR3 amino acids: CASSPANLRDGYTF. In DNA form, the CDR3 reads TGCGCCAGCAGCCCGGCGAATTTAAGGGATGGCTACACCTTC.

J is TRBJ1-5 and V is TRBV12-2. TRBV12-2 is designated a pseudogene. This CDR3 is built from 17 residues. CDR3 protein: CASRLAQGGDSNQPQHF. Written as DNA, the CDR3 is TGTGCAAGTCGCTTAGCGCAAGGAGGGGACAGCAATCAGCCCCAGCATTTT.

The CDR3 bases are TGTGCCAGCAGTCGCCTCGAGGAGCTGTTTTTT. It is translated as CASSRLEELFF. V and J are TRBV12-3 or TRBV12-4 and TRBJ2-2, with D hard to call. Trimming took off 5 bases at V and 10 bases at J, with 8 bases between the two ends. The CDR3 loop spans 11 amino acids.

The CDR3 region is CAISERGAAYNSPLHF. The DNA for the CDR3 is TGTGCCATCAGTGAAAGGGGGGCCGCCTATAATTCACCCCTCCACTTT. The chain carries TRBV10-3 and TRBJ1-6; TRBD1 is a possible D gene (6 bases). The germline gives CDR1 ENHRY, CDR2 SYGVKD. Trimming removed 3 bases from V and 2 bases from J, with 11 bases in between. The CDR3 length is 16 residues.

The chain employs TRBV19 and TRBJ2-5; 7 bases line up with TRBD2. Germline CDR1 and CDR2: LNHDA and SQIVND (reference sequence). The V and J ends lost 3 bases and 1 base, in that order; junction bases with no gene match: 2. This CDR3 is built from 14 residues. This CDR3 is CASSIGGGQETQYF. The CDR3 DNA is TGTGCCAGTAGTATTGGGGGGGGCCAAGAGACCCAGTACTTC.

The chain employs TRBV7-9 and TRBJ1-5, with D maybe TRBD1 (6 bases). The CDR3 contains 13 residues. V lost 5 bases and J 5 bases, leaving 10 bases between the germline ends. Germline values: CDR1 SEHNR, CDR2 FQNEAQ (reference sequence). The CDR3 region has the DNA TGTGCCAGCAGCCCGGAGGGGGATCAGCCCCAGCATTTT. This gives the protein CASSPEGDQPQHF.